This TCR beta chain was obtained from a study of blood T cell repertoires in COVID-19. Study-level background: Material from acute and convalescent COVID-19 was sourced from the United States, Italy and Spain. Sources were T cells, B-cell-depleted T cells, or PBMCs; the material itself was cDNA or gDNA.

CDR3 length equals 13 residues. Germline loops: CDR1 LNHDA, CDR2 SQIVND (reference sequence). V was cut by 0 bases and J by 5 bases, with 7 bases left in between. Original data processing: How many nucleated cells were present was estimated from reference gene primer amplification. Generated by immunoSEQ multiplex PCR, the TCRdb table keeps only in-frame clones and is missing some. From that table come the V and J calls and clone size; the DNA was used to work out D and trimming. Of some 380,000 clones listed, 81% are singletons. This clone occurred once. This sample includes further DNA sequences coding for the same CDR3.

Sequencing was performed on peripheral blood. The sequence was collected from a human donor with acute or convalescent COVID-19. The donor label of this sample is uncertain. V usage is TRBV19 and J usage is TRBJ1-1; D is unresolved. CDR3 amino acids: CASSIDRGTEAFF. CDR3 in DNA: TGTGCCAGTAGTATAGATAGAGGAACTGAAGCTTTCTTT.